These 18 T cell receptor beta chains originate from one sample sequenced in a study of blood T cell repertoires in COVID-19. This table comes from immunoSEQ multiplex PCR, and its TCRdb copy is limited to in-frame clones, with some not included. The repertoire holds 200,000 to 300,000 clones, with about 85% as singletons. Sequenced material: peripheral blood. These receptors were taken from a woman between 55 and 75 years old with active or convalescent COVID-19.

This rearrangement joins TRBV19 to TRBJ2-7; perhaps TRBD2 as D (5 bases). V was cut by 4 bases and J by 6 bases, with 16 bases left in between. CDR3 length: 14 amino acids. Germline CDR1 LNHDA, CDR2 SQIVND (reference sequence). CDR3 nucleotide sequence: TGTGCCAGTAGTAGCGGACTGCTGGTTGGCGAGCAGTACTTC. This codes for CASSSGLLVGEQYF.

The genes are TRBV30 and TRBJ1-1; the match to TRBD1 covers 7 bases. Germline CDR1 GTSNPN, CDR2 SVGIG (reference sequence). Losses at the gene ends were 4 bases for V and 8 bases for J; bases not matched to a gene: 10. The CDR3 contains 13 residues. The CDR3 spells CAWNPGTAEEAFF. DNA of the CDR3: TGTGCCTGGAACCCGGGGACAGCTGAAGAAGCTTTCTTT.

In this sample, this clone turned up once. The V and J genes are TRBV7-9 and TRBJ1-5, with 8 bases lining up with TRBD1. J lost 4 bases, V lost 5 bases, and 7 bases had no gene match. CDR3 size: 15 residues. Germline lookup yields CDR1 SEHNR and CDR2 FQNEAQ (reference sequence). The CDR3 region is CASSRGQGENQPQHF. In DNA form, the CDR3 reads TGTGCCAGCAGCCGCGGACAGGGCGAAAATCAGCCCCAGCATTTT.

The chain is built from TRBV11-1 and TRBJ2-7, with 7 bases identical to TRBD2. This CDR3 is built from 15 residues. In germline, CDR1 is SGHAT, CDR2 FQDESV (reference sequence). Losses at the gene ends were 5 bases for V and 2 bases for J; bases not matched to a gene: 9. The CDR3 here is CASSQGTIWAYEQYF. In DNA form, the CDR3 reads TGTGCCAGCAGCCAAGGGACTATCTGGGCCTACGAGCAGTACTTC.

The V gene is TRBV16, the J gene TRBJ1-1; D not resolved. Trimming shortened V by 1 base and J by 5 bases, and 17 bases separated the two germline ends. This CDR3 has 16 amino acids. Per germline, CDR1 KGHSY and CDR2 FQNENV. Written as DNA, the CDR3 is TGTGCCAGCAGCCAATACCCTTACACTATGGATACTGAAGCTTTCTTT. Translated: CASSQYPYTMDTEAFF.

This clone has just one count. The chain uses TRBV18 and TRBJ1-3, with 7 bases lining up with TRBD1. V trimming: 3 bases; J trimming: 3 bases; junction bases outside the gene matches: 5. The CDR3 runs 15 residues. CDR1 is KGHSH, CDR2 LQKENI, per germline. CDR3 sequence: CASSPLGTVGNTIYF. CDR3 bases: TGTGCCAGCTCACCCCTAGGGACAGTTGGAAACACCATATATTTT.

CDR3 region: CASSQVAGGFEQYF. The CDR3 coding sequence is TGCGCCAGCAGCCAAGTAGCGGGAGGTTTCGAGCAGTACTTC. V usage is TRBV4-1 and J usage is TRBJ2-7; 10 nucleotides match TRBD2. The CDR3 contains 14 residues. The germline V gene has CDR1 MGHRA and CDR2 YSYEKL. Trimming removed 1 base from V and 6 bases from J; junction bases left unmatched: 3.

This clone was observed a few times. J is TRBJ2-1 and V is TRBV18; 12 nucleotides line up with TRBD2. Trimming cost V 4 bases and J 2 bases; bases outside gene matches: 3. Germline loops: CDR1 KGHSH, CDR2 LQKENI. The CDR3 has 16 residues. The chain's CDR3 is CASSLTSGGTYNEQFF. The CDR3 nucleotides read TGTGCCAGCTCACTCACTAGCGGGGGGACCTACAATGAGCAGTTCTTC.

V is TRBV19 and J is TRBJ2-2, with D maybe TRBD1 (5 bases). The CDR3 has 15 residues. Looked up from germline, CDR1 is LNHDA and CDR2 is SQIVND (reference sequence). V was cut by 2 bases and J by 2 bases, with 9 bases left in between. Here the CDR3 DNA reads TGTGCCAGTAGTATAAGCCAGGGCAACACCGGGGAGCTGTTTTTT. Protein: CASSISQGNTGELFF.

The V gene is TRBV2, the J gene TRBJ2-7; 7 bases match TRBD1. With 3 bases clipped from V and 3 bases from J, the junction kept 2 bases outside the gene matches. The CDR3 covers 13 residues. Germline lookup yields CDR1 SNHLY and CDR2 FYNNEI. For the CDR3, the DNA is TGTGCCAGCAGTGACCGGGACAGCTACGAGCAGTACGTC. It encodes CASSDRDSYEQYV.

V gene TRBV4-1 combines with J gene TRBJ1-2; maybe TRBD1 (5 bases). In germline, CDR1 is MGHRA, CDR2 YSYEKL. This CDR3 contains 14 residues. Deletions cut 3 bases from V and 7 bases from J, with 15 bases between. CDR3 nucleotide sequence: TGCGCCAGCAGCCAGACAGCCCCAACGGGTGGCTACACCTTC. Encoded protein: CASSQTAPTGGYTF.

This chain connects TRBV11-2 to TRBJ2-3; D might be TRBD1 (5 bases). This CDR3 has 18 amino acids. Trimming stripped 5 bases from V and 0 bases from J, with 21 bases between. CDR1 SGHAT and CDR2 FQNNGV come from the germline V gene. CDR3: CASSRGRVTTSSTDTQYF. The CDR3 bases are TGTGCCAGCAGCCGTGGCAGGGTAACTACCTCTAGCACAGATACGCAGTATTTT.

This CDR3 reads CASSWTGSPSNQPQHF. The DNA for the CDR3 is TGTGCCAGCAGTTGGACAGGGAGTCCCAGCAATCAGCCCCAGCATTTT. This rearrangement joins TRBV2 to TRBJ1-5; TRBD1 aligns across 8 bases. Germline assignment: CDR1 SNHLY and CDR2 FYNNEI. CDR3 length: 16 amino acids. V lost 5 bases and J lost 1; bases outside the gene matches: 7.

The CDR3 nucleotides are TGTGCCTGGAGTGTTGCGGGCAACCAAGAGACCCAGTACTTC. It encodes CAWSVAGNQETQYF. The chain is built from TRBV30 and TRBJ2-5; D possibly corresponds to TRBD2 (5 bases). Germline V gene lookup returns CDR1 GTSNPN and CDR2 SVGIG (reference sequence). Trimming removed 0 bases from V and 0 bases from J, with 8 bases in between. The CDR3 spans 14 residues.

Only one count was recorded for this clone. The chain links TRBV4-1 to TRBJ1-1; D possibly corresponds to TRBD1 (5 bases). This CDR3 contains 15 residues. V lost 3 bases, J lost 10 bases, and 21 bases lay in between. Per the germline V gene, CDR1 is MGHRA and CDR2 is YSYEKL. CDR3 sequence: CASSQEPGRWPRAFF. The CDR3 DNA reads as TGCGCCAGCAGCCAGGAGCCAGGGAGGTGGCCTCGAGCTTTCTTT.

This clone was seen a few times. The genes are TRBV27 and TRBJ2-1, with 8 positions matching TRBD1. The CDR3 is made up of 16 amino acids. Germline assignment: CDR1 MNHEY and CDR2 SMNVEV (reference sequence). V was pared by 5 bases and J by 7 bases, with 13 bases of the junction left unmatched. The CDR3 loop is CASSPLQGALGNEQFF. The CDR3 coding sequence is TGTGCCAGCAGTCCTTTGCAGGGGGCCTTGGGGAATGAGCAGTTCTTC.

The CDR3 coding sequence is TGTGCCAGCAGCTTTCAAACCCCGGGACAGGGGGCTGAGGACACCGGGGAGCTGTTTTTT. Its translation is CASSFQTPGQGAEDTGELFF. The chain joins TRBV11-3 to TRBJ2-2; TRBD1 aligns across 12 bases. Germline-derived CDR1 and CDR2 are SGHNT and YENEEA. V gave up 3 bases and J gave up 3 bases; unmatched junction bases: 14. CDR3 size: 20 residues. The full variable domain, with the rest looked up from reference TRBV11-3 and TRBJ2-2, is EAGVVQSPRYKIIEKKQPVAFWCNPISGHNTLYWYLQNLGQGPELLIRYENEEAVDDSQLPKDRFSAERLKGVDSTLKIQPAELGDSAVYLCASSFQTPGQGAEDTGELFFGEGSRLTVL.

V usage is TRBV28 and J usage is TRBJ2-3, with D perhaps TRBD2 (5 bases). The CDR3 totals 14 residues. V was shortened by 6 bases and J by 9 bases, with 19 bases between the two germline ends. The V gene's germline CDR1 is MDHEN and CDR2 SYDVKM. CDR3 loop: CASRKRAASHTQYF. The CDR3 DNA follows: TGTGCCAGCAGGAAGAGGGCAGCATCTCACACGCAGTATTTT.